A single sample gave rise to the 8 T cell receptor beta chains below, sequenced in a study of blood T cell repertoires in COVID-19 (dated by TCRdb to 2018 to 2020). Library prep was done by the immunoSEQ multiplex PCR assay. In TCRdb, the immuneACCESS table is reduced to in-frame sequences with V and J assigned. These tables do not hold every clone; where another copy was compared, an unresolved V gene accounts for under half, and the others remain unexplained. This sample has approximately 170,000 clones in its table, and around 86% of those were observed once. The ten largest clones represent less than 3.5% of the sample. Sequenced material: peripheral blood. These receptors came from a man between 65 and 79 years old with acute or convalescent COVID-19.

The CDR3, as DNA: TGTGCCAGCAGCTTAGGGGCAGGGATAAGCAATCAGCCCCAGCATTTT. It translates to CASSLGAGISNQPQHF. The rearrangement joins TRBV7-2 to TRBJ1-5; the D gene is possibly TRBD1 (5 bases). CDR3 length: 16 amino acids. CDR1 and CDR2 (germline): SGHTA, FQGNSA. Trimming removed 1 base from V and 1 base from J, with 11 bases in between.

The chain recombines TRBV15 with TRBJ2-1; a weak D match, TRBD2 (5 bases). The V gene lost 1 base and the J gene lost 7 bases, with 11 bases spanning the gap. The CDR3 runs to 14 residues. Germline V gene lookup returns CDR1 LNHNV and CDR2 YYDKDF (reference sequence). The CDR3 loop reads CATSRVRVGNEQFF. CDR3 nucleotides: TGTGCCACCAGCAGAGTGAGGGTGGGAAATGAGCAGTTCTTC.

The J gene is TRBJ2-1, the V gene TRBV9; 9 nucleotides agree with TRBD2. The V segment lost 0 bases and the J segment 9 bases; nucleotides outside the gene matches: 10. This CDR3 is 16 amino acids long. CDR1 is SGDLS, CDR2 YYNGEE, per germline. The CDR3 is CASSVGGGRVVGEQFF. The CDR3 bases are TGTGCCAGCAGCGTAGGAGGCGGGAGGGTGGTCGGTGAGCAGTTCTTC.

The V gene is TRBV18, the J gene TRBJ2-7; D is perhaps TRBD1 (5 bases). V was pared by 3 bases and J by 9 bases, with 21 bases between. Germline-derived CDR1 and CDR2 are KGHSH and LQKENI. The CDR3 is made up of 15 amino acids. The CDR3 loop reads CASSPPVGAEGVQYF. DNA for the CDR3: TGTGCCAGCTCACCCCCTGTTGGGGCCGAAGGGGTGCAGTACTTC.

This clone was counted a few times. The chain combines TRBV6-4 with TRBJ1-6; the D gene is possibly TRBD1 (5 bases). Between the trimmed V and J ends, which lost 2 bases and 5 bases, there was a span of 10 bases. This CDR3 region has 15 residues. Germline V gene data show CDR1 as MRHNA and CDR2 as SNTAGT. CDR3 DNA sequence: TGTGCCAGCAGTGACAGGGGCAAAAATAATTCACCCCTCCACTTT. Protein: CASSDRGKNNSPLHF.

DNA for the CDR3: TGTGCCAACAAACGTCTGCAGGGGGCAGGCACTGAAGCTTTCTTT. Translating it yields CANKRLQGAGTEAFF. V gene TRBV24-1 combines with J gene TRBJ1-1; 8 nucleotides agree with TRBD1. Germline loops: CDR1 KGHDR, CDR2 SFDVKD. V lost 11 bases and J lost 4; bases outside the gene matches: 14. There are 15 residues in the CDR3.

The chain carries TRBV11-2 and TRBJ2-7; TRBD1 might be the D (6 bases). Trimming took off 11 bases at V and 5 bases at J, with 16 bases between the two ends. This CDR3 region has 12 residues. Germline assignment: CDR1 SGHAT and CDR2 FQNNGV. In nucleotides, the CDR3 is TGTGCCGTAACAGGGTATCCCGACGAGCAGTACTTC. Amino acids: CAVTGYPDEQYF.

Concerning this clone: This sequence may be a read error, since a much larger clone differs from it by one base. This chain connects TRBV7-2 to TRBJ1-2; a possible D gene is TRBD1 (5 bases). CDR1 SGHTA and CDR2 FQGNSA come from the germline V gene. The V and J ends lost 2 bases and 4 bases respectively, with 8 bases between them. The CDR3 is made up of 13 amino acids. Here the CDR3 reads CASSLQGSYGYTF. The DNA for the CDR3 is TGTGCCAGCAGCTTACAGGGATCCTATGGCTACACCTTC.